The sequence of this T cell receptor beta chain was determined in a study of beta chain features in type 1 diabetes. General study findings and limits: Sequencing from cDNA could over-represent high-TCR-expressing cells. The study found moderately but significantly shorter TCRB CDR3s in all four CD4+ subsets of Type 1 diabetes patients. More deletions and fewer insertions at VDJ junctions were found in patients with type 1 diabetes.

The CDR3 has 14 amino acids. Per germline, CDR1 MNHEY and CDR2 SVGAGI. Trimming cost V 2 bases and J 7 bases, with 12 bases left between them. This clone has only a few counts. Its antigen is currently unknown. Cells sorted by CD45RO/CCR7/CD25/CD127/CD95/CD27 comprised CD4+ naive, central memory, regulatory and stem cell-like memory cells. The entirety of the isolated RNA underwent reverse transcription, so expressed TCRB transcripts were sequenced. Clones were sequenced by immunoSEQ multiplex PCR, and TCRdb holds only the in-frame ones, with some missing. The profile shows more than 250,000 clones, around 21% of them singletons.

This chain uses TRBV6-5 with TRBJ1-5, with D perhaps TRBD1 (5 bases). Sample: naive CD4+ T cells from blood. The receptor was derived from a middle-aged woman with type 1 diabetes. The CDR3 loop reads CASSYQRGGQPQHF. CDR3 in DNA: TGTGCCAGCAGTTACCAGAGGGGAGGGCAGCCCCAGCATTTT.